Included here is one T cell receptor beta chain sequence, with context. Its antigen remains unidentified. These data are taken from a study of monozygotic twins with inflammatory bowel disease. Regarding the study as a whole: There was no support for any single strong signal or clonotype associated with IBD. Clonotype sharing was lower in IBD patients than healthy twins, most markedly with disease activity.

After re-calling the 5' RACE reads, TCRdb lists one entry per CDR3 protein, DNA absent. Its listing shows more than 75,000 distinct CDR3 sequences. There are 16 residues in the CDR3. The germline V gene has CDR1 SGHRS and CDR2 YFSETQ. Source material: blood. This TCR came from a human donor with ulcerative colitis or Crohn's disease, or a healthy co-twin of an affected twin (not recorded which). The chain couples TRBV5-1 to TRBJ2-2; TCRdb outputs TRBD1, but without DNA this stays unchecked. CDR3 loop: CASSLMTGDDYGELFF. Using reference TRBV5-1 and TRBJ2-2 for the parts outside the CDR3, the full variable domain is KAGVTQTPRYLIKTRGQQVTLSCSPISGHRSVSWYQQTPGQGLQFLFEYFSETQRNKGNFPGRFSGRQFSNSRSEMNVSTLELGDSALYLCASSLMTGDDYGELFFGEGSRLTVL.